A selection of T cell receptor beta chains follows, all from one sample in a study of blood T cell repertoires in COVID-19. Here immunoSEQ multiplex PCR was the method, and the copy in TCRdb shows in-frame clones only, minus some. In the table there are 100,000 to 150,000 clones, approximately 71% of which are singletons. Sequenced sample: peripheral blood. The origin of the receptors is a woman in her 70s with acute or convalescent COVID-19. Both conserved end residues are part of each CDR3. D genes are given only for firm matches. The size field is filled for only some rows; it gives once, few, many or a size class.

clone_size	d_call	j_call	v_call	cdr3_aa	cdr3_nt
.	TRBD2	TRBJ2-1	TRBV6-5	CASRLTSGDKQFF	TGTGCCAGCAGGCTGACTAGCGGGGATAAGCAGTTCTTC
.	TRBD1	TRBJ1-5	TRBV5-6	CASSLLRTGVNNQPQHF	TGTGCCAGCAGCCTACTACGGACAGGGGTAAACAATCAGCCCCAGCATTTT
.	.	TRBJ2-3	TRBV14	CASSQDAGYDTQYF	TGTGCCAGCAGCCAAGATGCAGGCTATGATACGCAGTATTTT
.	.	TRBJ1-1	TRBV7-8	CASSIQGENTEAFF	TGTGCCAGCAGCATACAGGGAGAGAACACTGAAGCTTTCTTT
.	.	TRBJ2-7	TRBV9	CASSVDGGMNAYEQYF	TGTGCCAGCAGCGTAGACGGCGGAATGAACGCCTACGAGCAGTACTTC
few	TRBD1	TRBJ1-2	TRBV2	CASSMGQGGYGYTF	TGTGCCAGCAGCATGGGACAGGGGGGCTATGGCTACACCTTC
.	TRBD1	TRBJ1-2	TRBV4-1	CASSYRERTQTGGAFGYTF	TGCGCCAGCAGCTACCGGGAGCGAACTCAGACAGGGGGCGCGTTTGGCTACACCTTC
.	.	TRBJ2-3	TRBV13	CASSLVGKDTQYF	TGTGCCAGCAGCTTAGTTGGCAAGGATACGCAGTATTTT
few	TRBD1	TRBJ1-4	TRBV5-1	CASSLGDRGRSGEKLFF	TGCGCCAGCAGCTTGGGGGACAGGGGGCGCTCAGGGGAAAAACTGTTTTTT
once	.	TRBJ1-2	TRBV7-9	CASSFNRDGYTF	TGTGCCAGCAGTTTTAACAGGGATGGCTACACCTTC
.	.	TRBJ2-2	TRBV7-9	CASSPDRETGELFF	TGTGCCAGCAGCCCGGACAGAGAAACCGGGGAGCTGTTTTTT
.	.	TRBJ1-2	TRBV9	CASSARGGDGYTF	TGTGCCAGCAGCGCTAGGGGCGGGGATGGCTACACCTTC
.	.	TRBJ1-5	TRBV7-8	CASSLLYSNQPQHF	TGTGCCAGCAGCTTATTGTATAGCAATCAGCCCCAGCATTTT
many	TRBD1	TRBJ1-5	TRBV28	CASSPRTGYSNQPQHF	TGTGCCAGCAGTCCCAGGACAGGGTATAGCAATCAGCCCCAGCATTTT
.	TRBD1	TRBJ1-6	TRBV7-6	CASSQTPGTGNSPLHF	TGTGCCAGCAGCCAAACACCCGGGACAGGGAATTCACCCCTCCACTTT
many	.	TRBJ1-1	TRBV6-6	CASSYGQTVMNTEAFF	TGTGCCAGCAGTTACGGACAGACAGTAATGAACACTGAAGCTTTCTTT
.	.	TRBJ2-1	TRBV7-9	CAGTAGINEQFF	TGTGCCGGTACCGCAGGGATCAATGAGCAGTTCTTC
many	.	TRBJ2-7	TRBV28	CASSLVGGEQYF	TGTGCCAGCAGTTTAGTTGGGGGGGAGCAGTACTTC
.	TRBD2	TRBJ2-7	TRBV10-3	CAISREGTYEQYF	TGTGCCATTAGCCGGGAGGGTACCTACGAGCAGTACTTC
.	TRBD2	TRBJ2-1	TRBV28	CASSLSLAGRNNEQFF	TGTGCCAGCAGTTTATCCCTAGCGGGTCGCAACAATGAGCAGTTCTTC
.	TRBD2	TRBJ2-7	TRBV6-2/TRBV6-3	CASSQAGGPNEQYF	TGTGCCAGCAGTCAAGCGGGGGGGCCTAACGAGCAGTACTTC
few	TRBD1	TRBJ1-2	TRBV5-1	CASSLGQGKGGYTF	TGCGCCAGCAGCTTGGGACAGGGGAAAGGTGGCTACACCTTC
.	.	TRBJ2-5	TRBV6-5	CASGEDPEQETQYF	TGTGCCAGCGGGGAGGACCCGGAGCAAGAGACCCAGTACTTC
.	.	TRBJ2-1	TRBV6-5	CASSYMAGDYNEQFF	TGTGCCAGCAGTTACATGGCAGGGGACTACAATGAGCAGTTCTTC
.	TRBD2	TRBJ2-1	TRBV11-3	CASSPRTSGRNEQFF	TGTGCCAGCAGCCCCCGGACTAGCGGGAGAAACGAGCAGTTCTTC
.	TRBD1	TRBJ1-1	TRBV6-5	CASSWTGLNTEAFF	TGTGCCAGCAGCTGGACAGGGCTGAACACTGAAGCTTTCTTT
few	TRBD1	TRBJ2-7	TRBV28	CASSFGQGKYEQYF	TGTGCCAGCAGTTTTGGACAGGGAAAGTACGAGCAGTACTTC
.	TRBD1	TRBJ2-5	TRBV4-3	CASSQDTGGRETQYF	TGCGCCAGCAGCCAAGATACAGGGGGAAGAGAGACCCAGTACTTC
.	.	TRBJ2-7	TRBV12-3/TRBV12-4	CASSPGNTYEQYF	TGTGCCAGCAGCCCGGGAAATACCTACGAGCAGTACTTC
.	.	TRBJ2-3	TRBV19	CASSAGGDTQYF	TGTGCCAGTAGCGCGGGCGGGGATACGCAGTATTTT
.	.	TRBJ2-7	TRBV5-1	CASSYLTGNNYEQYF	TGCGCCAGCAGTTACCTGACAGGTAATAACTACGAGCAGTACTTC